This TCR beta chain derives from a study of metastatic and nonmetastatic thyroid tumors. Study summary: From malignant and benign thyroid patients, repertoires in blood and in tumor or nodule tissue were compared.

No treatment had been given to any patient before thyroid surgery. TCRdb ran MiXCR on the PCR reads. The sample lists approximately 30,000 clones, approximately 15% seen once, with 15% to 18% in the top ten. V was clipped by 1 base and J by 1 base, with 4 bases between them. The CDR3 covers 13 residues. CDR1 is SEHNR and CDR2 is FQNEAQ in the germline V gene (reference sequence). This clone was counted at least ten times. This may be a read error, as it is one base from a much larger clone. The sample has other DNA sequences that encode this CDR3 too. This clonotype was sampled from a male donor with papillary thyroid cancer or a benign thyroid nodule (not recorded which). Some clones in this sample may be carry-over from other donors' samples. This chain links TRBV7-9 with TRBJ1-1; D unclear. Sequencing was done on a sample of blood. CDR3 sequence reads: CASSLVQNTEAFF. In DNA form, the CDR3 reads TGTGCCAGCAGCTTAGTTCAGAACACTGAAGCTTTCTTT.